The clone carrying this T cell receptor (beta chain) was found many times. The data derive from a study of T-cell reconstitution after alpha-beta-depleted transplantation in children. Preparation of the TCRbeta library was carried out with unique molecular identifiers. TCRdb reanalysed the PCR reads using MiXCR and keeps one entry per CDR3 protein. Of hundreds of thousands of distinct CDR3 sequences listed, approximately 16% are singletons. The CDR3 has 15 residues. V was clipped by 3 bases and J by 2 bases; unmatched bases: 7. CDR1 is PRHDT and CDR2 is FYEKMQ in the germline V gene (reference sequence).

This receptor was taken from a human donor who donated a stem cell graft to a child with acute myeloid leukemia. The V and J genes are TRBV13 and TRBJ2-7, with 7 bases aligning to TRBD1. This sample comprised PBMCs from the stem cell graft donor, obtained from the stem cell graft. The CDR3 nucleotides are TGTGCCAGCAGCTTCCCGGGACAGAAAACCTACGAGCAGTACTTC. Encoded protein: CASSFPGQKTYEQYF.